A single sample gave rise to the 9 T cell receptor beta chains below, sequenced in a study of cytomegalovirus exposure and HLA in healthy donors. It was with 60 Vbeta and 13 Jbeta primers that the PCR ran. The repertoire was sequenced with immunoSEQ multiplex PCR; TCRdb's copy has only in-frame clones and lacks some. The sample holds about 180,000 clones; 77% are singletons and the top ten take about 1.5%. Input material: PBMCs. The origin of the receptors is a young man in good health and CMV-seronegative.

The J gene is TRBJ1-1, the V gene TRBV7-9; D remains unclear. Germline V gene data show CDR1 as SEHNR and CDR2 as FQNEAQ (reference sequence). The CDR3 loop spans 13 amino acids. Trimming removed 7 bases from V and 2 bases from J, with 11 bases in between. The CDR3 protein is CASIQASNTEAFF. The DNA of the CDR3 is TGTGCCAGCATCCAGGCCTCAAACACTGAAGCTTTCTTT.

The gene calls are TRBV11-2 and TRBJ1-2; 9 bases fit TRBD1. The V and J ends lost 4 bases and 6 bases, in that order; junction bases with no gene match: 9. Per the germline V gene, CDR1 is SGHAT and CDR2 is FQNNGV. The CDR3 extends over 15 amino acids. The CDR3 DNA reads as TGTGCCAGCAGCTCGCCCCGGACAGGGGTCAATGGCTACACCTTC. Protein product: CASSSPRTGVNGYTF.

J is TRBJ2-1 and V is TRBV7-9; no clear D gene. In germline, CDR1 is SEHNR, CDR2 FQNEAQ (reference sequence). Trimming took 5 bases from V and 12 from J, leaving 14 bases between them. CDR3 length equals 12 residues. The CDR3 DNA reads as TGTGCCAGCAGCCCCACTGAGTCCCCGCAGTTCTTC. It codes for CASSPTESPQFF.

The chain combines TRBV6-6 with TRBJ2-5, with D perhaps matching TRBD1 (5 bases). V dropped 0 bases and J dropped 6 bases, with 11 bases sitting between them. The germline CDR1 and CDR2 sequences are MNHNY and SVGAGI (reference sequence). CDR3 length: 14 residues. The CDR3 DNA reads TGTGCCAGCAGTTACTCAGAGGACATCCAGACCCAGTACTTC. Translating gives CASSYSEDIQTQYF.

The chain joins TRBV10-3 to TRBJ2-1; 10 bases match TRBD2. The germline V gene has CDR1 ENHRY and CDR2 SYGVKD. V lost 4 bases to trimming and J lost 4 bases; unmatched junction nucleotides: 4. The CDR3 spans 15 residues. CDR3 in amino acids: CAISAILAGYNEQFF. The CDR3, as DNA: TGTGCCATCAGTGCAATACTAGCGGGGTACAATGAGCAGTTCTTC.

The gene calls are TRBV27 and TRBJ1-4; 8 positions agree with TRBD1. The CDR3 is 14 amino acids. V was clipped by 5 bases and J by 8 bases; unmatched bases: 7. Germline V CDR1 and CDR2: MNHEY, SMNVEV (reference sequence). The CDR3 loop reads CASSPVGQEEKLFF. CDR3 DNA sequence: TGTGCCAGCAGTCCCGTGGGACAGGAAGAAAAACTGTTTTTT. Filled out from reference TRBV27 and TRBJ1-4, the complete variable domain reads EAQVTQNPRYLITVTGKKLTVTCSQNMNHEYMSWYRQDPGLGLRQIYYSMNVEVTDKGDVPEGYKVSRKEKRNFPLILESPSPNQTSLYFCASSPVGQEEKLFFGSGTQLSVL.

The chain has TRBV7-8 and TRBJ2-2, with 8 bases matching TRBD1. Trimming removed 4 bases from V and 5 bases from J; junction bases left unmatched: 15. The CDR3 loop spans 18 amino acids. The germline CDR1 and CDR2 sequences are SGHVS and FQNEAQ. CDR3 coding DNA: TGTGCCAGCAGCTCCAATCCAGGGCAGGGGGCAAGTACCGGGGAGCTGTTTTTT. It codes for CASSSNPGQGASTGELFF.

J is TRBJ2-1 and V is TRBV9; D is perhaps TRBD2 (5 bases). Per germline, CDR1 SGDLS and CDR2 YYNGEE. This CDR3 is built from 15 residues. Trimming left V 0 bases short and J 7 bases short, with 14 bases between. The CDR3 DNA reads as TGTGCCAGCAGCGTAGGAGGGAATAGTGTGAATGAGCAGTTCTTC. Encoded protein: CASSVGGNSVNEQFF.

DNA of the CDR3: TGCGCCAGCAGCCCCCGGGACAGGCGCGACGAGCAGTACTTC. Residues: CASSPRDRRDEQYF. The gene calls are TRBV4-1 and TRBJ2-7; TRBD1 aligns across 8 bases. The CDR3 loop spans 14 amino acids. V lost 4 bases, J lost 5 bases, and 7 bases stayed unmatched. CDR1 is MGHRA and CDR2 is YSYEKL in the germline V gene.